What follows are 18 T cell receptor beta chains derived from one specimen sequenced in a study of T cells in Graves' hyperthyroidism and ophthalmopathy. TCR beta CDR3 regions were amplified from RNA transcripts. An initial round of RT-PCR targeting the TCR CDR3 relied on the HTBI primer set. TCRdb re-derived calls from the multiplex PCR reads in MiXCR, one entry per CDR3 protein. The sample shows fewer than 900,000 distinct CDR3 sequences, roughly 20% of them seen only once. The sequencing sample was made of blood. These receptors were collected from a woman between 50 and 59 years old with Graves' hyperthyroidism that later progressed to Graves' ophthalmopathy.

The rearrangement uses TRBV6-4 and TRBJ1-4, with TRBD1 identical over 7 bases. CDR3 size: 15 residues. Germline trimming cut 5 bases from V and 10 bases from J; bases unmatched to any gene: 13. Germline CDR1 is MRHNA and CDR2 is SNTAGT. The CDR3 coding sequence is TGTGCCAGCAGTCAACACCGGGACAGTCTAGGAAAACTGTTTTTT. Residues: CASSQHRDSLGKLFF.

This clonotype was picked up many times. The chain uses TRBV3-1 and TRBJ2-2; D may be TRBD1 or TRBD2 (5 bases each). Germline loops: CDR1 LGHDT, CDR2 YNNKEL (reference sequence). With 3 bases removed from V and 5 bases from J, the gap between germline ends came to 16 bases. CDR3 size: 16 residues. The CDR3, as DNA: TGTGCCAGCAGCCAGCGACGGGGCCAGGGAACCGGGGAGCTGTTTTTT. It translates to CASSQRRGQGTGELFF.

The CDR3 sequence: CASSLRLFHSHCQPQHF. CDR3 coding DNA: TGTGCCAGCAGCTTGCGCTTATTTCATTCCCACTGTCAGCCCCAGCATTTT. The V and J genes are TRBV7-4 and TRBJ1-5; D unclear. Per the germline V gene, CDR1 is SGHVT and CDR2 is SQSDAQ. CDR3 size: 17 residues. V lost 3 bases to trimming and J lost 6 bases, with 21 bases between them.

This chain links TRBV20-1 with TRBJ2-5, with 10 bases fitting TRBD1. Germline-derived CDR1 and CDR2 are DFQATT and SNEGSKA (reference sequence). The CDR3 has 14 residues. The J segment lost 4 bases and the V segment lost 3 bases, leaving 5 bases of the junction unmatched. The CDR3 DNA reads TGCAGTGCTAGCCTCCGGACAGGGGGAGAGACCCAGTACTTC. Translating it yields CSASLRTGGETQYF.

This clonotype has more than one count but fewer than ten. V usage is TRBV4-2 and J usage is TRBJ2-5, with unresolved D. Per the germline V gene, CDR1 is LGHNA and CDR2 is YNFKEQ. Trimming took 0 bases from V and 2 from J, leaving 7 bases between them. This CDR3 is 14 amino acids long. The CDR3 DNA reads TGTGCCAGCAGCCAAGAAGATCAGCAAGAGACCCAGTACTTC. It is translated as CASSQEDQQETQYF.

This clonotype is a singleton in its sample. The genes are TRBV10-3 and TRBJ2-1, with a possible D match to TRBD1 (6 bases). Trimming left V 2 bases short and J 5 bases short, with 13 bases between. The germline CDR1 and CDR2 sequences are ENHRY and SYGVKD. This CDR3 contains 15 residues. The CDR3 DNA reads TGTGCCATCAGTGAGATGCCAGGGGATGACAATGAGCAGTTCTTC. Protein sequence: CAISEMPGDDNEQFF.

On this clonotype: Since a much larger clone is just one base distant, this may be a read error. The chain carries TRBV11-2 and TRBJ1-2; no firm D call. CDR1 and CDR2 (germline): SGHAT, FQNNGV. The CDR3 is 11 amino acids. CDR3 region: CAGSRGVGYTF. CDR3 coding DNA: TGTGCCGGCAGCCGGGGTGTAGGCTACACCTTC.

This clonotype has more than one count but fewer than ten. The gene calls are TRBV12-3 or TRBV12-4 and TRBJ1-4; possible D gene TRBD1, 5 bases. The CDR3 consists of 15 residues. The V end was cut by 6 bases, the J end by 4 bases, with 15 bases between. In nucleotides, the CDR3 is TGTGCCAGCAGCGGTAGGCGGGACGTTAATGAAAAACTGTTTTTT. This sequence encodes CASSGRRDVNEKLFF.

This clonotype was observed a few times. The J gene is TRBJ2-1, the V gene TRBV12-3 or TRBV12-4, with D perhaps TRBD1 or TRBD2 (5 bases each). V was clipped by 6 bases and J by 8 bases, with 14 bases between them. The length of the CDR3 is 13 residues. CDR3: CASSPGPGDEQFF. The CDR3 DNA is TGTGCCAGCAGCCCGGGACCTGGGGATGAGCAGTTCTTC.

This chain uses TRBV29-1 with TRBJ1-5; no clear D. CDR1 is SQVTM, CDR2 ANQGSEA, per germline. The CDR3 runs to 9 residues. The CDR3 loop is CIRYQPQHF. CDR3 DNA: TGCATCCGATACCAGCCCCAGCATTTT.

The rearrangement uses TRBV10-3 and TRBJ2-5; tentative D call: TRBD2 (6 bases). The CDR3 totals 13 residues. Germline V gene data show CDR1 as ENHRY and CDR2 as SYGVKD. V lost 11 bases to trimming and J lost 5 bases, with 18 bases between them. CDR3 sequence (DNA): TGTGCCCAATCTTCGGGGGACGGGGAGACCCAGTACTTC. Translating it yields CAQSSGDGETQYF.

This clonotype was counted ten times or more. The chain joins TRBV11-2 to TRBJ2-3, with TRBD1 matching 11 bases. This CDR3 is 18 amino acids long. V dropped 2 bases and J dropped 1; count of bases not matched to a gene: 8. Germline CDR1 SGHAT, CDR2 FQNNGV. In DNA, the CDR3 is TGTGCCAGCAGCTTATTTCAAGGGACAGGGGGAGGCACAGATACGCAGTATTTT. This sequence encodes CASSLFQGTGGGTDTQYF. Drawing the rest from reference TRBV11-2 and TRBJ2-3, the complete variable domain is EAGVAQSPRYKIIEKRQSVAFWCNPISGHATLYWYQQILGQGPKLLIQFQNNGVVDDSQLPKDRFSAERLKGVDSTLKIQPAKLEDSAVYLCASSLFQGTGGGTDTQYFGPGTRLTVL.

V and J are TRBV19 and TRBJ2-3; 11 positions match TRBD2. The CDR3 totals 16 residues. The J segment lost 4 bases and the V segment lost 5 bases, leaving 8 bases of the junction unmatched. Germline V lookup: CDR1 LNHDA, CDR2 SQIVND (reference sequence). CDR3 DNA sequence: TGTGCCAGTAGTCCCCGGACTAGCGGGTTTCCAGATACGCAGTATTTT. Translation gives CASSPRTSGFPDTQYF.

This clonotype was observed at least ten times. The V call is TRBV12-3 or TRBV12-4, the J call TRBJ2-5, with TRBD1 identical over 8 bases. The CDR3 runs 13 residues. The V gene end was trimmed by 5 bases and the J gene end by 4 bases; junction bases not matched to a gene: 3. The CDR3 nucleotides read TGTGCCAGCAGTATGGACAGGGCAGAGACCCAGTACTTC. Protein sequence: CASSMDRAETQYF.

This clonotype has just a few counts. V is TRBV6-1 and J is TRBJ2-5; D perhaps matches TRBD1 (6 bases). Germline CDR1 is MNHNS and CDR2 is SASEGT. There are 13 residues in the CDR3. Trimming left V 6 bases short and J 1 base short, with 9 bases between. CDR3 residues: CASSTTGQETQYF. In nucleotides, the CDR3 is TGTGCCAGCAGCACGACAGGCCAAGAGACCCAGTACTTC.

This clonotype has just a few counts. This rearrangement joins TRBV6-1 to TRBJ2-7; tentatively, D is TRBD1 (6 bases). The germline V and J ends were trimmed by 1 base and 6 bases, with 10 bases remaining between them. The CDR3 has 13 amino acids. Per germline, CDR1 MNHNS and CDR2 SASEGT. In DNA form, the CDR3 reads TGTGCCAGCAGTGAAGGGGCAGGGGTCGAGCAGTACTTC. Translating it yields CASSEGAGVEQYF.

Notes on this clonotype: Germline and junction disagree at one end, which may indicate a read error. The rearrangement links TRBV3-1 to TRBJ2-5; 9 bases match TRBD1. This CDR3 is 16 amino acids long. CDR1 is LGHDT and CDR2 is YNNKEL in the germline V gene (reference sequence). CDR3 sequence reads: CACSQPRTGVAQTQYF. CDR3 bases: TGTGCCTGCAGCCAACCCCGGACAGGGGTCGCGCAGACCCAGTACTTC.

There are many counts of this clonotype. The chain combines TRBV12-3 or TRBV12-4 with TRBJ1-1, with D maybe TRBD1 (5 bases). Trimming pared 5 bases from V and 4 bases from J, leaving 23 bases between. The CDR3 sequence is 17 residues long. CDR3 protein: CASSPGRDSEASTEAFF. The CDR3 nucleotides are TGTGCCAGCAGTCCCGGCCGGGACTCGGAGGCGAGCACTGAAGCTTTCTTT.